Each of the 22 T cell receptor beta chains below was sequenced from the same sample in a study of breast tumors, draining lymph nodes, adjacent tissues. The lymph nodes were axillary draining lymph nodes from breast cancer patients. Via MiXCR, TCRdb re-called the multiplex PCR reads, giving one row per CDR3 protein. The sample consists of some 250,000 distinct CDR3 sequences, 30% to 35% of them appearing once. Sequenced material: axillary lymph node tissue. These receptors all stem from a female donor with breast cancer. Some clones in this sample may be carry-over from other donors' samples.

This clonotype showed up many times. The rearrangement uses TRBV4-3 and TRBJ1-5; D remains ambiguous. CDR1 LGHNA and CDR2 YSLEER come from the germline V gene. There are 17 residues in the CDR3. Between the trimmed V and J ends, which lost 1 base and 0 bases, there was a span of 13 bases. CDR3 sequence reads: CASSQAVGSYSNQPQHF. Written as DNA, the CDR3 is TGCGCCAGCAGCCAAGCTGTCGGGTCTTATAGCAATCAGCCCCAGCATTTT.

This clonotype was counted a single time. The chain couples TRBV20-1 to TRBJ2-3; TRBD2 matches 8 bases. V lost 0 bases to trimming and J lost 6 bases; unmatched junction nucleotides: 8. This CDR3 is 15 amino acids long. Germline V lookup: CDR1 DFQATT, CDR2 SNEGSKA (reference sequence). The CDR3 reads CSARELGAGGDTQYF. CDR3 nucleotides: TGCAGTGCTAGAGAGCTGGGGGCGGGAGGCGATACGCAGTATTTT.

This clonotype was observed many times. The rearrangement joins TRBV7-2 to TRBJ1-3; no clear D gene. Germline loops: CDR1 SGHTA, CDR2 FQGNSA. V lost 2 bases and J 0 bases, leaving 11 bases between the germline ends. This CDR3 is 16 amino acids long. The CDR3, as DNA: TGTGCCAGCAGCTTAACGGGCGGATACTCTGGAAACACCATATATTTT. Translating it yields CASSLTGGYSGNTIYF.

As to this clonotype: Relative to the germline gene, one junction end is altered; a read error may explain this. The chain joins TRBV20-1 to TRBJ1-3; D is possibly TRBD1 (5 bases). The length of the CDR3 is 17 residues. Germline V gives CDR1 DFQATT, CDR2 SNEGSKA (reference sequence). CDR3 bases: TGCAGTGCTATCCTATATGGGCAGGGAGCCTTTGGAGACACCATATATTTT. It specifies CSAILYGQGAFGDTIYF.

V gene TRBV28 combines with J gene TRBJ1-5, with D tentatively TRBD1 (5 bases). Trimming cost V 5 bases and J 3 bases, with 14 bases left between them. Per germline, CDR1 MDHEN and CDR2 SYDVKM. This CDR3 has 15 amino acids. Here the CDR3 reads CASSPAGTFNQPQHF. The CDR3 coding sequence is TGTGCCAGCAGTCCCGCCGGGACCTTCAATCAGCCCCAGCATTTT.

This clonotype occurred a few times. Possible read error: a much larger clone is one base away. The genes are TRBV5-1 and TRBJ2-7; D unresolved. The CDR3 sequence is 13 residues long. Germline CDR1 is SGHRS and CDR2 is YFSETQ. With 4 bases removed from V and 4 bases from J, the gap between germline ends came to 12 bases. The CDR3 loop reads CASSRTAPYEQYF. The CDR3 DNA follows: TGCGCCAGCAGCCGAACTGCCCCTTACGAGCAGTACTTC.

This clonotype was found once. The chain recombines TRBV4-1 with TRBJ2-5; 10 bases agree with TRBD2. With 0 bases clipped from V and 2 bases from J, the junction kept 6 bases outside the gene matches. This CDR3 is 17 amino acids long. CDR1 MGHRA and CDR2 YSYEKL come from the germline V gene. The chain's CDR3 is CASSQDRLAGVQETQYF. The CDR3 coding sequence is TGCGCCAGCAGCCAAGATCGGCTAGCGGGGGTTCAAGAGACCCAGTACTTC.

This clonotype was observed many times. The chain combines TRBV19 with TRBJ1-4, with TRBD1 matching 7 bases. This CDR3 is built from 15 residues. The germline V gene encodes CDR1 LNHDA and CDR2 SQIVND (reference sequence). Trimming cost V 5 bases and J 4 bases; bases outside gene matches: 7. CDR3 coding DNA: TGTGCCAGTAGTGACAGGGACAGCTATAATGAAAAACTGTTTTTT. As protein: CASSDRDSYNEKLFF.

This clonotype showed up many times. The V call is TRBV29-1, the J call TRBJ2-3; D is unclear. This CDR3 is built from 11 residues. The germline CDR1 and CDR2 sequences are SQVTM and ANQGSEA. Deletions cut 5 bases from V and 7 bases from J, with 10 bases between. The CDR3 spells CSVLTTHTQYF. CDR3 nucleotide sequence: TGCAGCGTTCTAACAACACATACGCAGTATTTT.

In the case of this clonotype: This may be a read error, as it is one base from a much larger clone. The chain couples TRBV7-3 to TRBJ2-3; 9 nucleotides align to TRBD2. CDR1 and CDR2 from the germline V gene are SGHTA and FQGTGA. This CDR3 spans 18 amino acids. The CDR3 protein is CASSLIGSSGEFTDMQYF. CDR3 in DNA: TGTGCCAGCAGCTTAATAGGGTCTAGCGGGGAATTCACAGATATGCAGTATTTT. Filled out from reference TRBV7-3 and TRBJ2-3, the complete variable domain reads GAGVSQTPSNKVTEKGKYVELRCDPISGHTALYWYRQSLGQGPEFLIYFQGTGAADDSGLPNDRFFAVRPEGSVSTLKIQRTERGDSAVYLCASSLIGSSGEFTDMQYFGPGTRLTVL.

This clonotype occurred many times. The chain combines TRBV7-2 with TRBJ1-2; 7 nucleotides agree with TRBD1. V was pared by 5 bases and J by 8 bases, with 8 bases of the junction left unmatched. Germline assignment: CDR1 SGHTA and CDR2 FQGNSA. This CDR3 has 13 residues. The CDR3 DNA reads TGTGCCAGCAGCCCCAGAGCAGGGGGGGGCTACACCTTC. Translating it yields CASSPRAGGGYTF. Full variable domain (rest looked up from reference TRBV7-2 and TRBJ1-2): GAGVSQSPSNKVTEKGKDVELRCDPISGHTALYWYRQSLGQGLEFLIYFQGNSAPDKSGLPSDRFSAERTGGSVSTLTIQRTQQEDSAVYLCASSPRAGGGYTFGSGTRLTVV.

Ten or more counts support this clonotype. The germline gene is not matched at one end of the junction; a read error may be the cause. This chain uses TRBV19 with TRBJ2-5; 9 bases agree with TRBD2. Germline CDR1 reads LNHDA; CDR2 reads SQIVND (reference sequence). CDR3 length: 17 residues. The CDR3 reads CASSIPLGLARGETQSF. The CDR3 DNA sequence: TGTGCCAGTAGTATTCCCCTCGGACTAGCGCGGGGAGAGACCCAGTCCTTC.

This rearrangement joins TRBV2 to TRBJ1-4, with a tentative D call TRBD1 (5 bases). The CDR3 length is 15 residues. Germline lookup yields CDR1 SNHLY and CDR2 FYNNEI. V dropped 3 bases and J dropped 10 bases, with 18 bases sitting between them. The CDR3 region is CASSEGRGPQAKLFF. The CDR3 DNA reads TGTGCCAGCAGTGAGGGTAGGGGTCCACAGGCAAAACTGTTTTTT.

In this sample, this clonotype turned up many times. This rearrangement joins TRBV7-2 to TRBJ2-3, with 8 bases that match TRBD2. The germline V gene has CDR1 SGHTA and CDR2 FQGNSA. V dropped 5 bases and J dropped 4; count of bases not matched to a gene: 5. The CDR3 consists of 14 residues. This CDR3 is CASSPQRGSDTQYF. The CDR3 DNA is TGTGCCAGCAGCCCACAGCGGGGGTCAGATACGCAGTATTTT.

This clonotype was recorded a few times. The chain uses TRBV11-2 and TRBJ2-2, with 7 bases that match TRBD1. This CDR3 has 16 amino acids. The junction had 11 bases not matched to a gene; V was cut back by 5 bases and J by 5 bases. The germline CDR1 and CDR2 sequences are SGHAT and FQNNGV. CDR3 sequence reads: CASSPTGVASTGELFF. CDR3 sequence (DNA): TGTGCCAGCAGCCCCACAGGGGTAGCGTCAACCGGGGAGCTGTTTTTT.

The rearrangement uses TRBV25-1 and TRBJ1-2; possibly TRBD1 for D (5 bases). The germline gives CDR1 MGHDK, CDR2 SYGVNS. The V end was cut by 4 bases, the J end by 8 bases, with 20 bases between. The CDR3 is 15 residues long. The CDR3 DNA is TGTGCCAGCAGTGCTAGTCCAGGGAACATGGGAGGCTACACCTTC. This encodes CASSASPGNMGGYTF.

A few counts support this clonotype. The chain has TRBV5-6 and TRBJ2-1; maybe TRBD2 (6 bases). Germline values: CDR1 SGHDT, CDR2 YYEEEE. Trimming stripped 0 bases from V and 3 bases from J, with 13 bases between. This CDR3 is 16 amino acids long. The CDR3 DNA reads as TGTGCCAGCAGCTTGGTTGGTAGCGGAGTCTACAATGAGCAGTTCTTC. Translating gives CASSLVGSGVYNEQFF.

This clonotype was seen at least ten times. The gene calls are TRBV20-1 and TRBJ2-5; 12 bases agree with TRBD2. CDR3 length: 16 amino acids. J lost 5 bases, V lost 1 base, and 8 bases had no gene match. Germline V CDR1 and CDR2: DFQATT, SNEGSKA (reference sequence). The CDR3 loop reads CSARAASGGAVETQYF. The DNA of the CDR3 is TGCAGTGCTAGAGCCGCTAGCGGGGGGGCAGTGGAGACCCAGTACTTC.

This clonotype showed up just a few times. The chain couples TRBV30 to TRBJ2-1, with 8 bases fitting TRBD2. Trimming took 1 base from V and 6 from J; bases not matched to a gene: 2. CDR1 and CDR2 (germline): GTSNPN, SVGIG (reference sequence). The CDR3 is 13 amino acids. DNA for the CDR3: TGTGCCTGGAGTGGTAGCGGGATCAATGAGCAGTTCTTC. This sequence encodes CAWSGSGINEQFF.

Many counts were recorded for this clonotype. The chain joins TRBV5-1 to TRBJ2-1; 7 nucleotides line up with TRBD2. Trimming removed 0 bases from V and 5 bases from J; junction bases left unmatched: 8. Germline V gene sequence: CDR1 SGHRS, CDR2 YFSETQ. The CDR3 totals 16 residues. The CDR3 bases are TGCGCCAGCAGCTTGGCCGCGGGGCTAGCGGACAATGAGCAGTTCTTC. Its protein is CASSLAAGLADNEQFF.

In the case of this clonotype: A read error may be the cause here, since a much bigger clone is one base away. V is TRBV5-5 and J is TRBJ1-5; D possibly corresponds to TRBD1 (5 bases). There are 15 residues in the CDR3. V was clipped by 0 bases and J by 5 bases, with 12 bases between them. Per the germline V gene, CDR1 is SGHKS and CDR2 is YYEKEE (reference sequence). The CDR3 nucleotides are TGTGCCAGCAGCTTGGAAGGGGCCCACCATCAGCCCCAGCATTTT. Amino acid sequence: CASSLEGAHHQPQHF.

About this clonotype: An end of the junction does not agree with germline; a read error may underlie this. This sequence joins TRBV9 and TRBJ2-3; 11 bases map to TRBD1. Per germline, CDR1 SGDLS and CDR2 YYNGEE. This CDR3 region has 16 residues. The CDR3 nucleotides read TGCGCCAGCAGCTTGGGACAGGGGGGGGCGACAGATACGCAGTATTTT. The encoded protein is CASSLGQGGATDTQYF. Filled out from reference TRBV9 and TRBJ2-3, the complete variable domain reads DSGVTQTPKHLITATGQRVTLRCSPRSGDLSVYWYQQSLDQGLQFLIQYYNGEERAKGNILERFSAQQFPDLHSELNLSSLELGDSALYFCASSLGQGGATDTQYFGPGTRLTVL.